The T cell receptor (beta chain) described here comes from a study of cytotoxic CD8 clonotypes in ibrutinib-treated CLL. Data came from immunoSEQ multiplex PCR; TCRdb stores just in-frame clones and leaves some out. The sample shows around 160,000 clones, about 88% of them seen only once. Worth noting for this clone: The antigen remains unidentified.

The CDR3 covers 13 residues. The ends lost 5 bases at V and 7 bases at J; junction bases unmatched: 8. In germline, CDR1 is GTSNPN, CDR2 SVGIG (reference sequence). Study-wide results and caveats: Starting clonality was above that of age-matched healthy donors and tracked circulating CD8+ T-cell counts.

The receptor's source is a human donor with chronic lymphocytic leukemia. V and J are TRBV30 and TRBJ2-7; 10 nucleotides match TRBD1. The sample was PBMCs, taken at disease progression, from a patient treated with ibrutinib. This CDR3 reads CAWARQGAREQYF. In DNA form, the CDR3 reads TGTGCCTGGGCTCGACAGGGGGCTCGGGAGCAGTACTTC.